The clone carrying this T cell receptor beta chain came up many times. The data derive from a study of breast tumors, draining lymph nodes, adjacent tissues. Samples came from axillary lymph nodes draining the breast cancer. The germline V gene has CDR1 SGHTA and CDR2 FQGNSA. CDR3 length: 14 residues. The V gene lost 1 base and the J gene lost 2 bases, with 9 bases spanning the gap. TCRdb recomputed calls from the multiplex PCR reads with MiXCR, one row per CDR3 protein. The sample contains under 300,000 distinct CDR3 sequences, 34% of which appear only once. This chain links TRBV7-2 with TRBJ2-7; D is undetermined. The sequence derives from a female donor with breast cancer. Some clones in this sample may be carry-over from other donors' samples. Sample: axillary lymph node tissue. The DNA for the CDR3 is TGTGCCAGCAGCTTAGACGGCAAAACCTACGAGCAGTACTTC. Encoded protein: CASSLDGKTYEQYF.